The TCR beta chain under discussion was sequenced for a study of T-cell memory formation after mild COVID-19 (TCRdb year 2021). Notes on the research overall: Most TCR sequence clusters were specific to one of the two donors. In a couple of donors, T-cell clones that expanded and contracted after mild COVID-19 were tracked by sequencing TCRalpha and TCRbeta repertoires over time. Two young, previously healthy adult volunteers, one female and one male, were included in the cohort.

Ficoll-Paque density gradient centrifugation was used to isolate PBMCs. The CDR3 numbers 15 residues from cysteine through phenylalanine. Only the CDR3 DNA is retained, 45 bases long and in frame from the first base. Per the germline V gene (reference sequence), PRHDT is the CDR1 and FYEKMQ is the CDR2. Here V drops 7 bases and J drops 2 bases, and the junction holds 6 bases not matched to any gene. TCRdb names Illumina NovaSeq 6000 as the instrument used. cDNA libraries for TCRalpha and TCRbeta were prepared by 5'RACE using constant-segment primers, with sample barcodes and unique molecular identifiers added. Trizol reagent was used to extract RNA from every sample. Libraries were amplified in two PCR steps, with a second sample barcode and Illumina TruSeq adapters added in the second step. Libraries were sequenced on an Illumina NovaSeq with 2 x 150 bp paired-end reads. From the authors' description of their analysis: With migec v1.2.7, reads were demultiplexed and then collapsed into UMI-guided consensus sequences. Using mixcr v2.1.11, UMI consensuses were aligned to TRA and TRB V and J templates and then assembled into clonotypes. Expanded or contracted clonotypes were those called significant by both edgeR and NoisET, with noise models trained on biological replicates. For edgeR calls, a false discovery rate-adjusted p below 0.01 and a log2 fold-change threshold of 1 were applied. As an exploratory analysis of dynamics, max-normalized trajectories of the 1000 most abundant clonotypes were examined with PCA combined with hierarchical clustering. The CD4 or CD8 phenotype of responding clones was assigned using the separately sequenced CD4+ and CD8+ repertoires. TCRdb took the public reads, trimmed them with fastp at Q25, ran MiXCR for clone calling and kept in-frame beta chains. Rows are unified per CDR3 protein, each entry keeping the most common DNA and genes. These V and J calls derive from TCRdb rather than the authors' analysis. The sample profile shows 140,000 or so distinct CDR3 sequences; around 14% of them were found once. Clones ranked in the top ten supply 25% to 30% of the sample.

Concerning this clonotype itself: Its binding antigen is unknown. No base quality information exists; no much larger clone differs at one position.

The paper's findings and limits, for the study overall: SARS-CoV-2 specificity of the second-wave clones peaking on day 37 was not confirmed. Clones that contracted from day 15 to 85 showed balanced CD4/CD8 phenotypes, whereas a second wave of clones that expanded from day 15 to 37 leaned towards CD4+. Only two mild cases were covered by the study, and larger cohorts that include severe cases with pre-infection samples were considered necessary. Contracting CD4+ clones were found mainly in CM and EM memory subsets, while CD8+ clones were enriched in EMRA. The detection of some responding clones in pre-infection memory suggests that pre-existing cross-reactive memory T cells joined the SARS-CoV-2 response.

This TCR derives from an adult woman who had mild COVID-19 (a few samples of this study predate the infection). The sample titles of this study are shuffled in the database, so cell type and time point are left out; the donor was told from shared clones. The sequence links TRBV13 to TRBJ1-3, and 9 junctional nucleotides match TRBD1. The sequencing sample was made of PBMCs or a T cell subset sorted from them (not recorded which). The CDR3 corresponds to CASIDTGGTGNTIYF. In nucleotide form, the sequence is TGTGCCAGCATTGACACAGGGGGCACTGGAAACACCATATATTTT. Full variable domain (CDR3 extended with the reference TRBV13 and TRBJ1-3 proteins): AAGVIQSPRHLIKEKRETATLKCYPIPRHDTVYWYQQGPGQDPQFLISFYEKMQSDKGSIPDRFSAQQFSDYHSELNMSSLELGDSALYFCASIDTGGTGNTIYFGEGSWLTVV.